This T cell receptor beta chain is drawn from a study of blood T cells in healthy people across ages. V lost 7 bases to trimming and J lost 6 bases, with 22 bases between them. The CDR3 loop spans 15 amino acids. Germline CDR1 SGHRS, CDR2 YFSETQ. A sample-barcoded 5' primer and a J-beta primer mix were used in a second PCR of roughly 7 to 11 cycles. Via MiXCR, TCRdb re-called the 5' RACE reads, giving one row per CDR3 protein. The table includes around 1,000,000 distinct CDR3 sequences, approximately 25% detected once. This clonotype was observed a handful of times. These data were likewise used in another study, on T cells of mothers and their children. Per that study: Slightly higher, non-significant overlap characterized related mother-child pairs relative to unrelated pairs.

The rearrangement uses TRBV5-1 and TRBJ1-1; D ambiguous. Material for sequencing was blood. This sequence originates from a girl aged 2 to 9 in good health. CDR3 in amino acids: CASAQGRGPAAEAFF. As DNA, the CDR3 is TGCGCCAGCGCCCAAGGTCGTGGCCCCGCGGCTGAAGCTTTCTTT.